Presented here are 26 T cell receptor beta chains from one specimen sequenced in a study of T cells in Graves' hyperthyroidism and ophthalmopathy. Amplified TCR beta CDR3 regions came from RNA transcripts. The study used the HTBI primer set for a first-round RT-PCR of the TCR CDR3. MiXCR, applied by TCRdb to the multiplex PCR reads, yields one record per CDR3 protein. The table records a few hundred thousand distinct CDR3 sequences, 40% to 55% of them present only once. Sequencing was performed on peripheral blood or thyroid tissue (not recorded which). The receptors originated from an adult woman with Graves' disease, either hyperthyroidism or ophthalmopathy (not recorded which).

The chain combines TRBV4-1 with TRBJ2-5; unclear D gene. The ends were cut back, 5 bases at V and 0 bases at J, with 10 bases in the middle. Germline assignment: CDR1 MGHRA and CDR2 YSYEKL. The CDR3 runs to 14 residues. CDR3 sequence reads: CASSYRSYQETQYF. CDR3 nucleotide sequence: TGCGCCAGCAGCTACCGGTCGTACCAAGAGACCCAGTACTTC.

There are a few counts of this clonotype. The rearrangement joins TRBV2 to TRBJ2-7; no firm D call. V was pared by 8 bases and J by 4 bases, with 9 bases between. The germline V gene has CDR1 SNHLY and CDR2 FYNNEI. CDR3 length: 11 residues. CDR3 DNA: TGTGCCAGCCTACAGAGTTACGAGCAGTACTTC. It is translated as CASLQSYEQYF. Together with reference TRBV2 and TRBJ2-7, the CDR3 gives the full variable domain: EPEVTQTPSHQVTQMGQEVILRCVPISNHLYFYWYRQILGQKVEFLVSFYNNEISEKSEIFDDQFSVERPDGSNFTLKIRSTKLEDSAMYFCASLQSYEQYFGPGTRLTVT.

The V and J genes are TRBV7-9 and TRBJ2-5, with D hard to call. Germline V gene sequence: CDR1 SEHNR, CDR2 FQNEAQ (reference sequence). V dropped 5 bases and J dropped 1 base, with 11 bases sitting between them. The CDR3 sequence is 14 residues long. The CDR3 bases are TGTGCCAGCAGCCCCGACCTGCTCCAAGAGACCCAGTACTTC. Encoded protein: CASSPDLLQETQYF.

This clonotype was observed a few times. The chain links TRBV24-1 to TRBJ2-3, with 7 nucleotides matching TRBD2. The trim removed 5 bases at V and 5 bases at J, leaving 6 bases unmatched. The germline V gene encodes CDR1 KGHDR and CDR2 SFDVKD. This CDR3 contains 14 residues. CDR3 residues: CATSGTGRRDTQYF. The CDR3 DNA sequence: TGTGCCACCAGTGGTACCGGGAGGCGAGATACGCAGTATTTT.

The rearrangement uses TRBV2 and TRBJ1-2, with TRBD1 matching 11 bases. The CDR3 length is 14 residues. V dropped 7 bases and J dropped 4; count of bases not matched to a gene: 5. Germline V gene lookup returns CDR1 SNHLY and CDR2 FYNNEI. CDR3 bases: TGTGCCAGCACCGTAGGACAGGGGGCCTATGGCTACACCTTC. Translating it yields CASTVGQGAYGYTF.

The chain links TRBV19 to TRBJ1-5, with 8 bases that match TRBD1. After removal of 10 bases from V and 5 bases from J, the junction contained 10 bases not matched to a gene. Germline V gene lookup returns CDR1 LNHDA and CDR2 SQIVND (reference sequence). The CDR3 is 14 residues long. Here the CDR3 reads CATRTGTGYQPQHF. CDR3 in DNA: TGTGCCACCCGAACCGGGACAGGTTATCAGCCCCAGCATTTT.

This clonotype was recorded a few times. The chain employs TRBV19 and TRBJ1-2; 9 bases align to TRBD1. Germline V gives CDR1 LNHDA, CDR2 SQIVND (reference sequence). CDR3 size: 15 residues. Trimming cost V 5 bases and J 0 bases; bases outside gene matches: 4. CDR3 sequence: CASSSRTGANYGYTF. CDR3 nucleotide sequence: TGTGCCAGTAGTTCCCGGACAGGGGCTAACTATGGCTACACCTTC.

With regard to this clonotype: Germline is not matched at one junction end, which may reflect a read error. V and J are TRBV7-2 and TRBJ2-5; TRBD1 matches 7 bases. The CDR3 is made up of 18 amino acids. Germline V gene lookup returns CDR1 SGHTA and CDR2 FQGNSA. As DNA, the CDR3 is TGTGCCAGCAGCTTAGGTGGTACATGGACAGGCCTTAAAGAGCCCCAGTATTTC. It specifies CASSLGGTWTGLKEPQYF.

As to this clonotype: A junction end diverges from the germline sequence, so it may reflect a read error. The genes are TRBV5-1 and TRBJ1-2, with a weak D call TRBD1 (5 bases). The germline gives CDR1 SGHRS, CDR2 YFSETQ. The CDR3 totals 15 residues. The CDR3 reads CASSFDVAQDYGYTF. Written as DNA, the CDR3 is TGTGCCAGCAGCTTTGACGTAGCACAGGACTATGGCTACACCTTC. Complete variable domain (other parts from reference TRBV5-1 and TRBJ1-2): KAGVTQTPRYLIKTRGQQVTLSCSPISGHRSVSWYQQTPGQGLQFLFEYFSETQRNKGNFPGRFSGRQFSNSRSEMNVSTLELGDSALYLCASSFDVAQDYGYTFGSGTRLTVV.

The V and J genes are TRBV24-1 and TRBJ2-6; D gene ambiguous. CDR3 size: 14 residues. V lost 5 bases to trimming and J lost 0 bases, with 4 bases between them. Looked up from germline, CDR1 is KGHDR and CDR2 is SFDVKD. In nucleotides, the CDR3 is TGTGCCACCAGTGCTGTCTCTGGGGCCAACGTCCTGACTTTC. The encoded protein is CATSAVSGANVLTF.

The sample holds one count of this clonotype. This CDR3 reads CATSRGYMGYTF. The CDR3 DNA sequence: TGTGCCACCAGCAGAGGATATATGGGCTACACCTTC. The V and J genes are TRBV15 and TRBJ1-2, with no clear D. Trimming took 1 base from V and 8 from J, leaving 8 bases between them. Per the germline V gene, CDR1 is LNHNV and CDR2 is YYDKDF (reference sequence). The CDR3 spans 12 residues.

The sample holds many counts of this clonotype. The rearrangement links TRBV2 to TRBJ1-3; D uncertain. This CDR3 has 13 residues. V was cut by 7 bases and J by 5 bases, with 12 bases left in between. CDR1 is SNHLY, CDR2 FYNNEI, per germline. CDR3 nucleotide sequence: TGTGCCAGCAATTACGAACAGAGAAACACCATATATTTT. Translated, it gives CASNYEQRNTIYF. Full variable domain (remainder filled in from reference TRBV2 and TRBJ1-3): EPEVTQTPSHQVTQMGQEVILRCVPISNHLYFYWYRQILGQKVEFLVSFYNNEISEKSEIFDDQFSVERPDGSNFTLKIRSTKLEDSAMYFCASNYEQRNTIYFGEGSWLTVV.

The chain joins TRBV15 to TRBJ1-5, with unresolved D. Deletions cut 3 bases from V and 11 bases from J, with 11 bases between. The germline V gene encodes CDR1 LNHNV and CDR2 YYDKDF (reference sequence). The CDR3 extends over 12 amino acids. The chain's CDR3 is CATSSGHLAQHF. Here the CDR3 DNA reads TGTGCCACCAGCAGTGGCCACCTGGCCCAGCATTTT. Based on the CDR3 plus reference TRBV15 and TRBJ1-5, the full variable domain is DAMVIQNPRYQVTQFGKPVTLSCSQTLNHNVMYWYQQKSSQAPKLLFHYYDKDFNNEADTPDNFQSRRPNTSFCFLDIRSPGLGDTAMYLCATSSGHLAQHFGDGTRLSIL.

Only a few counts were recorded for this clonotype. The chain uses TRBV25-1 and TRBJ2-5; D is perhaps TRBD1 (6 bases). V was trimmed by 4 bases and J by 3 bases, leaving 12 bases between them. There are 14 residues in the CDR3. Germline V gene data show CDR1 as MGHDK and CDR2 as SYGVNS. The CDR3 DNA reads TGTGCCAGCAGTGCTGTGGGGGCCGAAGAGACCCAGTACTTC. This gives the protein CASSAVGAEETQYF.

This clonotype was seen repeatedly, ten times or more. The gene calls are TRBV19 and TRBJ1-5; 7 nucleotides agree with TRBD1. Trimming took 7 bases from V and 0 from J; bases not matched to a gene: 6. CDR3 size: 15 residues. The germline gives CDR1 LNHDA, CDR2 SQIVND (reference sequence). The CDR3 protein is CASKNTGDSNQPQHF. CDR3 nucleotide sequence: TGTGCCAGTAAAAACACAGGGGATAGCAATCAGCCCCAGCATTTT.

Comments on this clonotype: Being one base from a much bigger clone, this may be a read error. Here the CDR3 DNA reads TGTGCCATCGGACTAGCGGGAAACAATGGGCAGTTCTTC. Amino acids: CAIGLAGNNGQFF. The rearrangement uses TRBV10-3 and TRBJ2-1; TRBD2 agrees at 12 bases. Germline CDR1 is ENHRY and CDR2 is SYGVKD. The CDR3 runs 13 residues.

In its sample, this clonotype was seen a few times. V and J are TRBV28 and TRBJ2-7; possibly TRBD2 for D (5 bases). Per the germline V gene, CDR1 is MDHEN and CDR2 is SYDVKM. CDR3 length equals 12 residues. Deletions cut 10 bases from V and 2 bases from J, with 12 bases between. The CDR3 reads CATSRRAYEQYF. Here the CDR3 DNA reads TGTGCCACTAGCCGTCGAGCCTACGAGCAGTACTTC.

The V gene is TRBV20-1, the J gene TRBJ1-6; D possibly corresponds to TRBD1 (5 bases). CDR1 is DFQATT and CDR2 is SNEGSKA in the germline V gene (reference sequence). The germline V and J ends were trimmed by 4 bases and 4 bases, with 26 bases remaining between them. The CDR3 is made up of 19 amino acids. For the CDR3, the DNA is TGCAGTGCTAAGCCTCCGGGACCGGAACAGGCCTGGTATAATTCACCCCTCCACTTT. Amino acid sequence: CSAKPPGPEQAWYNSPLHF.

This clonotype occurred once. The J gene is TRBJ1-2, the V gene TRBV14; perhaps TRBD1 as D (6 bases). There are 13 residues in the CDR3. V was trimmed by 2 bases and J by 8 bases, leaving 12 bases between them. In germline, CDR1 is SGHDN, CDR2 FVKESK. The CDR3: CASSQSDSGGYTF. CDR3 coding DNA: TGTGCCAGCAGCCAATCGGACAGCGGCGGCTACACCTTC.

This clonotype appeared a few times. The rearrangement links TRBV2 to TRBJ1-5; the D gene is possibly TRBD1 (6 bases). CDR1 and CDR2 from the germline V gene are SNHLY and FYNNEI. The CDR3 sequence is 14 residues long. The V end was cut by 6 bases, the J end by 8 bases, with 17 bases between. The CDR3 reads CASSRGGNEEPQHF. DNA for the CDR3: TGTGCCAGCAGCCGGGGGGGCAACGAGGAGCCCCAGCATTTT. Filled out from reference TRBV2 and TRBJ1-5, the complete variable domain reads EPEVTQTPSHQVTQMGQEVILRCVPISNHLYFYWYRQILGQKVEFLVSFYNNEISEKSEIFDDQFSVERPDGSNFTLKIRSTKLEDSAMYFCASSRGGNEEPQHFGDGTRLSIL.

This clonotype was seen repeatedly, ten times or more. This chain uses TRBV7-2 with TRBJ1-5, with 7 bases that match TRBD1. Trimming cost V 3 bases and J 2 bases; bases outside gene matches: 1. The CDR3 has 14 residues. The germline CDR1 and CDR2 sequences are SGHTA and FQGNSA. Here the CDR3 reads CASSFGQGNQPQHF. CDR3 DNA: TGTGCCAGCAGCTTCGGACAGGGCAATCAGCCCCAGCATTTT.

This clonotype has at least ten counts. V usage is TRBV10-3 and J usage is TRBJ2-7; 8 nucleotides match TRBD1. Germline lookup yields CDR1 ENHRY and CDR2 SYGVKD. With 6 bases clipped from V and 4 bases from J, the junction kept 8 bases outside the gene matches. The CDR3 totals 14 residues. For the CDR3, the DNA is TGTGCCATCAGGGACAGACAGGGGTGGTACGAGCAGTACTTC. Its translation: CAIRDRQGWYEQYF.

This clonotype was detected ten times or more. This chain links TRBV19 with TRBJ2-7; D uncertain. The CDR3 is 10 amino acids. V lost 8 bases and J 2 bases, leaving 4 bases between the germline ends. Germline V gene sequence: CDR1 LNHDA, CDR2 SQIVND (reference sequence). CDR3 coding DNA: TGTGCCAGTGGGACCTACGAGCAGTACTTC. Translated, it gives CASGTYEQYF.

This clonotype was detected only a few times. V gene TRBV2 combines with J gene TRBJ2-7; no clear D gene. Germline values: CDR1 SNHLY, CDR2 FYNNEI. The V and J ends lost 4 bases and 4 bases respectively, with 8 bases between them. The CDR3 is 12 residues long. The CDR3 nucleotides read TGTGCCAGCAGTGGCTTTGTTTACGAGCAGTACTTC. Its protein is CASSGFVYEQYF.

The chain uses TRBV7-7 and TRBJ2-5; 7 bases match TRBD2. CDR1 and CDR2 from the germline V gene are SSHAT and FNYEAQ (reference sequence). The length of the CDR3 is 14 residues. V lost 6 bases to trimming and J lost 4 bases; unmatched junction nucleotides: 8. Here the CDR3 DNA reads TGTGCCAGCAGTCCAGTCCAGCGGGGAGAGACCCAGTACTTC. It translates to CASSPVQRGETQYF.

The V call is TRBV7-3, the J call TRBJ2-5; D not certain. Trimming removed 2 bases at V and 5 bases at J, with 15 bases between. Germline CDR1 reads SGHTA; CDR2 reads FQGTGA. The CDR3 loop spans 15 amino acids. DNA of the CDR3: TGTGCCAGCAGCTTATTTGGAACCAGAGGCGAGACCCAGTACTTC. Translated, it gives CASSLFGTRGETQYF.